These T cell receptor beta chains were read from a single sample in a study of blood T cell repertoires in COVID-19. Clones were sequenced by immunoSEQ multiplex PCR, and TCRdb holds only the in-frame ones, with some missing. The repertoire holds 150,000 to 200,000 clones, 82% seen once, with approximately 6.8% in the top ten. The source material was peripheral blood. The receptors here all came from a woman aged 40 to 49 with COVID-19, enrolled during active disease. CDR3s include the opening cysteine and the closing phenylalanine or tryptophan. Fields, in order: V gene, J gene, clone size, D gene, CDR3 protein, CDR3 DNA. D genes are given only for firm matches. Expanded clones are given a class, and other clones once, few, many or no size at all.

TRBV18,TRBJ1-1,NA,NA,CASSPSTANTEAFF,TGTGCCAGCTCACCAAGCACAGCTAACACTGAAGCTTTCTTT
TRBV19,TRBJ1-5,few,NA,CASNPAARQPQHF,TGTGCCAGTAACCCTGCGGCGCGGCAGCCCCAGCATTTT
TRBV28,TRBJ1-5,NA,TRBD1,CASSPATRGSNQPQHF,TGTGCCAGCAGTCCCGCTACCAGGGGGAGCAATCAGCCCCAGCATTTT
TRBV7-7,TRBJ2-3,NA,TRBD2,CASSLAAGVTDTQYF,TGTGCTAGCAGCTTAGCAGCGGGAGTAACAGATACGCAGTATTTT
TRBV29-1,TRBJ1-2,NA,TRBD1,CSVSFPGQEGYTF,TGCAGCGTTTCATTCCCGGGACAGGAGGGCTACACCTTC
TRBV12-3/TRBV12-4,TRBJ1-1,NA,NA,CASSTETEAFF,TGTGCCAGCAGCACAGAGACTGAAGCTTTCTTT
TRBV4-1,TRBJ1-1,NA,NA,CASSQVAGWRDTEAFF,TGCGCCAGCAGCCAAGTGGCGGGTTGGAGAGACACTGAAGCTTTCTTT
TRBV12-3/TRBV12-4,TRBJ1-3,NA,TRBD1,CASRGQGSDTIYF,TGTGCCAGCAGGGGACAGGGTAGCGACACCATATATTTT
TRBV6-6,TRBJ2-5,NA,TRBD2,CASSRTSGGSEETQYF,TGTGCCAGCAGTCGGACTAGCGGGGGTTCCGAAGAGACCCAGTACTTC
TRBV2,TRBJ2-1,NA,TRBD2,CATKLAILYNEQFF,TGTGCCACCAAACTAGCGATCCTATACAATGAGCAGTTCTTC
TRBV4-1,TRBJ2-1,NA,TRBD2,CASSQETSSGTRGGQFF,TGCGCCAGCAGCCAAGAAACTAGTAGCGGGACCCGGGGGGGGCAGTTCTTC
TRBV11-2,TRBJ2-3,NA,TRBD2,CASSLGLAGEVTDTQYF,TGTGCCAGCAGCTTGGGGCTAGCGGGAGAGGTCACAGATACGCAGTATTTT
TRBV11-3,TRBJ2-3,NA,NA,CASSTFSGSDTQYF,TGTGCCAGCAGCACATTTAGCGGTTCAGATACGCAGTATTTT
TRBV24-1,TRBJ1-2,NA,TRBD1,CATSETGTGLYGYTF,TGTGCCACCAGTGAAACCGGGACAGGTCTATATGGCTACACCTTC
TRBV7-3,TRBJ2-3,NA,TRBD1,CASSFQGASDTQYF,TGTGCCAGCAGCTTTCAGGGGGCTTCAGATACGCAGTATTTT
TRBV19,TRBJ1-2,NA,NA,CASSIPRGAGGYTF,TGTGCCAGTAGTATACCCCGCGGGGCGGGTGGCTACACCTTC
TRBV11-3,TRBJ2-3,NA,TRBD2,CASSSTSGITDTQYF,TGTGCCAGCAGCTCGACTAGCGGAATCACAGATACGCAGTATTTT
TRBV5-4,TRBJ2-5,NA,NA,CASSLGSRGAQETQYF,TGTGCCAGCAGCTTAGGATCGCGGGGCGCCCAAGAGACCCAGTACTTC
TRBV20-1,TRBJ2-7,many,NA,CSATETYEQYF,TGCAGTGCAACAGAAACCTACGAGCAGTACTTC
TRBV28,TRBJ2-3,NA,TRBD2,CASSLFAGGTDTQYF,TGTGCCAGCAGTTTATTCGCGGGAGGCACAGATACGCAGTATTTT
TRBV28,TRBJ1-1,NA,NA,CASNSGGTEAFF,TGTGCCAGCAATAGCGGGGGCACTGAAGCTTTCTTT
TRBV20-1,TRBJ2-1,NA,TRBD2,CSGLGNEQFF,TGCAGCGGACTAGGTAATGAGCAGTTCTTC